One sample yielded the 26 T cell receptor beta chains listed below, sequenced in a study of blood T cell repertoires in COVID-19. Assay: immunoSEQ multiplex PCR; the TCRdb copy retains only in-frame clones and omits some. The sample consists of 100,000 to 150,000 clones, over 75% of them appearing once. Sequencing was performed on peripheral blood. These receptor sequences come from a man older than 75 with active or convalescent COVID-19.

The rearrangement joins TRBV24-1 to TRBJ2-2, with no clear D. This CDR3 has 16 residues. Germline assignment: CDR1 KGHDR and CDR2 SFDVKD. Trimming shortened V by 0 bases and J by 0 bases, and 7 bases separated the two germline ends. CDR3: CATSDLTASNTGELFF. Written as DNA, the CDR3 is TGTGCCACCAGTGATTTGACAGCCTCGAACACCGGGGAGCTGTTTTTT.

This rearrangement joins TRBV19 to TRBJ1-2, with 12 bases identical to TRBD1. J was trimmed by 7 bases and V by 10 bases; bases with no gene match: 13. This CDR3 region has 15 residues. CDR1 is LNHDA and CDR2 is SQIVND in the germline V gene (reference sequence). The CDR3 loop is CATQGTGGDYGGYTF. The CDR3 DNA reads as TGTGCCACCCAAGGGACAGGGGGCGATTATGGTGGCTACACCTTC.

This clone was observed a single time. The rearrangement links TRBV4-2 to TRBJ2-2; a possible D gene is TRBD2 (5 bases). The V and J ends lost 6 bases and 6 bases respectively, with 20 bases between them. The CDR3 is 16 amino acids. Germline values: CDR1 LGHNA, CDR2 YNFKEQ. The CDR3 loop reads CASRPLFRGRAGELFF. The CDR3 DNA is TGTGCCAGCAGGCCCTTATTCAGAGGGCGGGCCGGGGAGCTGTTTTTT.

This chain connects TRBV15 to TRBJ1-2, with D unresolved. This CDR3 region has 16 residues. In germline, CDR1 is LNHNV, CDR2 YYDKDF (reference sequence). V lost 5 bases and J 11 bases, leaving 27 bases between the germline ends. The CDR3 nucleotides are TGTGCCACCAGCCTTCTCCCCCGACCACGCGGATTCGGGTACACCTTC. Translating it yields CATSLLPRPRGFGYTF. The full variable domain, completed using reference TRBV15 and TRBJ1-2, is DAMVIQNPRYQVTQFGKPVTLSCSQTLNHNVMYWYQQKSSQAPKLLFHYYDKDFNNEADTPDNFQSRRPNTSFCFLDIRSPGLGDTAMYLCATSLLPRPRGFGYTFGSGTRLTVV.

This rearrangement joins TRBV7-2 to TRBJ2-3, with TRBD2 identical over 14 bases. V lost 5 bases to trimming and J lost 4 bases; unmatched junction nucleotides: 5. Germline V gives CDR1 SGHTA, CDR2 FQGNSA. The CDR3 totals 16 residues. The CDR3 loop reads CASSQVTSGGADTQYF. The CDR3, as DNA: TGTGCCAGCAGCCAAGTGACTAGCGGGGGGGCAGATACGCAGTATTTT. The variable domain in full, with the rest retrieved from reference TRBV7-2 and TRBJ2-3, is GAGVSQSPSNKVTEKGKDVELRCDPISGHTALYWYRQSLGQGLEFLIYFQGNSAPDKSGLPSDRFSAERTGGSVSTLTIQRTQQEDSAVYLCASSQVTSGGADTQYFGPGTRLTVL.

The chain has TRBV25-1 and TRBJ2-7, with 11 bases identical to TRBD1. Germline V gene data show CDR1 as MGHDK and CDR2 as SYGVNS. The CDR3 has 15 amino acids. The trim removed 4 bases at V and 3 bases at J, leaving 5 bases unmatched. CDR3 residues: CASSATGTGGYEQYF. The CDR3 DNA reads TGTGCCAGCAGTGCCACCGGGACAGGGGGCTACGAGCAGTACTTC.

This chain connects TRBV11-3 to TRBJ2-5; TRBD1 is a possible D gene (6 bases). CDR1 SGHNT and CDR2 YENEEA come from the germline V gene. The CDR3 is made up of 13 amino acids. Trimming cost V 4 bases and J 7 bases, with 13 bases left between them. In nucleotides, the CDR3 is TGTGCCAGCAGCTACGGACAGTGGGGGACCCAGTACTTC. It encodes CASSYGQWGTQYF.

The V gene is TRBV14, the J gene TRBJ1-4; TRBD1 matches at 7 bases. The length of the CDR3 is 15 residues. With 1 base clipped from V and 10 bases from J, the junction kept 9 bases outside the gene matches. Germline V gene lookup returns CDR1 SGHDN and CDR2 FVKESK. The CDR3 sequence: CASSQAGTARGKLFF. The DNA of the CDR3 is TGTGCCAGCAGCCAAGCCGGGACAGCCAGGGGAAAACTGTTTTTT.

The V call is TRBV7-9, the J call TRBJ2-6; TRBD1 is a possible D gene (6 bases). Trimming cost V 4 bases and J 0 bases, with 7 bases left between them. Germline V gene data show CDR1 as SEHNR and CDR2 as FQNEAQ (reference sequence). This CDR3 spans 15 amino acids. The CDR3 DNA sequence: TGTGCCAGCAGCTCAGGGGACTCTGGGGCCAACGTCCTGACTTTC. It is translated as CASSSGDSGANVLTF.

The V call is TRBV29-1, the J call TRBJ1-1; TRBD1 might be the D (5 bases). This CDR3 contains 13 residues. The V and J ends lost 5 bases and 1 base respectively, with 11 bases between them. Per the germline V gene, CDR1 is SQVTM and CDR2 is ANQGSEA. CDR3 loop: CSVSLGGNTEAFF. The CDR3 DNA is TGCAGCGTTTCACTCGGGGGGAACACTGAAGCTTTCTTT. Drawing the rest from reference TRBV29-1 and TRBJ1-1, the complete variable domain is SAVISQKPSRDICQRGTSLTIQCQVDSQVTMMFWYRQQPGQSLTLIATANQGSEATYESGFVIDKFPISRPNLTFSTLTVSNMSPEDSSIYLCSVSLGGNTEAFFGQGTRLTVV.

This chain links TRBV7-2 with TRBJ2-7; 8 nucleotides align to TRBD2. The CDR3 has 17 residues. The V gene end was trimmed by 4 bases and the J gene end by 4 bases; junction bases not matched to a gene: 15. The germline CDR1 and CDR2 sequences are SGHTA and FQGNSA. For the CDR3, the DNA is TGTGCCAGCAGCTACTCACCTCAGCCGGGACTAGGGTACGAGCAGTACTTC. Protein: CASSYSPQPGLGYEQYF.

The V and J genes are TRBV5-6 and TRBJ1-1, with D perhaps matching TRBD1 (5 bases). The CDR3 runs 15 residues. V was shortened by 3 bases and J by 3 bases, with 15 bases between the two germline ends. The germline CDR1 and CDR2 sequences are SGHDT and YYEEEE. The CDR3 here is CASSSRRGLHTEAFF. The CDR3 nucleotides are TGTGCCAGCAGCTCGCGGAGGGGACTCCACACTGAAGCTTTCTTT.

CDR3: CSASHGGRNYGYTF. DNA for the CDR3: TGCAGTGCTAGTCATGGAGGGAGGAACTATGGCTACACCTTC. The rearrangement uses TRBV20-1 and TRBJ1-2; D not resolved. Trimming cost V 3 bases and J 2 bases, with 13 bases left between them. In germline, CDR1 is DFQATT, CDR2 SNEGSKA (reference sequence). This CDR3 comprises 14 residues.

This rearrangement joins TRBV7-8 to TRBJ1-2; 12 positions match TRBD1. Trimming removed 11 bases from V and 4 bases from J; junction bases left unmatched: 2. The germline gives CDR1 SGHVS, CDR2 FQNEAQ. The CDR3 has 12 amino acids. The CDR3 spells CAWGQGAYGYTF. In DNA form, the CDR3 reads TGTGCCTGGGGACAGGGGGCCTATGGCTACACCTTC. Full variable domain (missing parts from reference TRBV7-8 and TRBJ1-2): GAGVSQSPRYKVAKRGQDVALRCDPISGHVSLFWYQQALGQGPEFLTYFQNEAQLDKSGLPSDRFFAERPEGSVSTLKIQRTQQEDSAVYLCAWGQGAYGYTFGSGTRLTVV.

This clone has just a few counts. The CDR3 region is CASSLGTGSDNYGYTF. Written as DNA, the CDR3 is TGTGCCAGCTCACTCGGGACAGGGTCGGATAACTATGGCTACACCTTC. This rearrangement joins TRBV18 to TRBJ1-2; 9 bases fit TRBD1. V shed 4 bases, J shed 1 base, and the junction held 7 bases outside the gene matches. This CDR3 contains 16 residues. CDR1 KGHSH and CDR2 LQKENI come from the germline V gene.

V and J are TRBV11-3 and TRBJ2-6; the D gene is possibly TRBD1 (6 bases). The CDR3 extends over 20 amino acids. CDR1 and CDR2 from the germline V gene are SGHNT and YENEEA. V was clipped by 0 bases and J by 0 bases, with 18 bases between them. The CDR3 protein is CASSLEQGAGFFSGANVLTF. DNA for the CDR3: TGTGCCAGCAGCTTAGAACAGGGCGCGGGTTTTTTCTCTGGGGCCAACGTCCTGACTTTC.

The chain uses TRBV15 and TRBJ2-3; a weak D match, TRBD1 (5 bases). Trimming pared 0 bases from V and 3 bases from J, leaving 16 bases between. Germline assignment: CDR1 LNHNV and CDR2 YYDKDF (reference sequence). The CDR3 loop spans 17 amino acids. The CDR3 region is CATSRDYKGPITDTQYF. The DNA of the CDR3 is TGTGCCACCAGCAGAGATTATAAGGGGCCTATAACAGATACGCAGTATTTT.

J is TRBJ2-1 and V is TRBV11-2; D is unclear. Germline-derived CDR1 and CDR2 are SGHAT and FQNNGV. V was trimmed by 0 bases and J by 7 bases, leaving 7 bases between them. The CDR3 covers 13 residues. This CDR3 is CASSLEARNEQFF. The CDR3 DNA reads TGTGCCAGCAGCTTAGAGGCGAGGAATGAGCAGTTCTTC. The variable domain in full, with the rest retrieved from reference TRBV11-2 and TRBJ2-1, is EAGVAQSPRYKIIEKRQSVAFWCNPISGHATLYWYQQILGQGPKLLIQFQNNGVVDDSQLPKDRFSAERLKGVDSTLKIQPAKLEDSAVYLCASSLEARNEQFFGPGTRLTVL.

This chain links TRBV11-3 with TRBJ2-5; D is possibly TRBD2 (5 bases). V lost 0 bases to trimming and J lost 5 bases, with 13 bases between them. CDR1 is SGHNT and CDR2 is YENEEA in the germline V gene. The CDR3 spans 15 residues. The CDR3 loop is CASSLEGQPGETQYF. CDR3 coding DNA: TGTGCCAGCAGCTTAGAAGGCCAGCCGGGGGAGACCCAGTACTTC.

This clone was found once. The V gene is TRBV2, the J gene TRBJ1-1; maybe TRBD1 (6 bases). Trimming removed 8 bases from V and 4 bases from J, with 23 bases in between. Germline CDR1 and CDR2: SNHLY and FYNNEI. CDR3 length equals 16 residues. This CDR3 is CASYGGARILTTEAFF. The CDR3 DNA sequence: TGTGCCAGCTACGGGGGGGCGCGAATATTGACCACTGAAGCTTTCTTT.

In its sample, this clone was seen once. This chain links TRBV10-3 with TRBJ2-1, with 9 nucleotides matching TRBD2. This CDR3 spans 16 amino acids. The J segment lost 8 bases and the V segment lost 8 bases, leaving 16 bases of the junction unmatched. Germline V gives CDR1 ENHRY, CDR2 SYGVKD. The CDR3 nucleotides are TGTGCCATCGCTAAACCGATAGCGGGAGCTAGGTATGAGCAGTTCTTC. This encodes CAIAKPIAGARYEQFF.

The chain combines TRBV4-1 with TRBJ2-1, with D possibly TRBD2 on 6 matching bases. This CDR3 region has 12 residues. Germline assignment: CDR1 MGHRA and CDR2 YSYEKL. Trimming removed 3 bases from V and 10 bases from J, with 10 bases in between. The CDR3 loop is CASSHPGDEQFF. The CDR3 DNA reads TGCGCCAGCAGCCACCCGGGGGACGAGCAGTTCTTC.

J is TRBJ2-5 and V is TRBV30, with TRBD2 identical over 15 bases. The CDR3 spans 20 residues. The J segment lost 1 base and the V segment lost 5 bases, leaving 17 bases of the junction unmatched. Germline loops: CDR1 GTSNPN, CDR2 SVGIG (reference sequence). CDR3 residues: CAWEGSSGLAGGPCQETQYF. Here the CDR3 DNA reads TGTGCCTGGGAAGGTTCATCCGGACTAGCGGGGGGGCCCTGCCAAGAGACCCAGTACTTC.

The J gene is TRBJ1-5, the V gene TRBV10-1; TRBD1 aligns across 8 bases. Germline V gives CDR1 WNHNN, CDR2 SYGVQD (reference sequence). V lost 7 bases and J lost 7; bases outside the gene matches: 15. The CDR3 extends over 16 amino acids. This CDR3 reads CASKAPVQGAKQPQHF. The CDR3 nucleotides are TGCGCCAGCAAAGCCCCCGTCCAGGGGGCTAAGCAGCCCCAGCATTTT.

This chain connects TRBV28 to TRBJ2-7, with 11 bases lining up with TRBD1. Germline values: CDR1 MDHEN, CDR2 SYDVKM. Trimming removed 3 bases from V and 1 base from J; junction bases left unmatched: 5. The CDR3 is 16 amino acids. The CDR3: CASSFTGTGGSYEQYF. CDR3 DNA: TGTGCCAGCAGTTTCACCGGGACAGGGGGATCCTACGAGCAGTACTTC.

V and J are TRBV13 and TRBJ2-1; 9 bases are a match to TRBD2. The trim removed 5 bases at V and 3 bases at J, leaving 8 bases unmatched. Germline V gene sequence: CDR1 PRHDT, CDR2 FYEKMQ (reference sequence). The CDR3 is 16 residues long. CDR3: CASSPRGTSLYNEQFF. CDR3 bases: TGTGCCAGCAGCCCAAGGGGGACTAGCCTCTACAATGAGCAGTTCTTC.